The 22 T cell receptor beta chains presented below share a single source sample, sequenced in a study of T cell repertoires in cytomegalovirus infection (dated by TCRdb to the late 2010s). Sequenced on an Illumina HiSeq 1500. TCRdb reworked the public reads: Q25 trimming with fastp, MiXCR clone assembly, productive beta chains retained. Every entry covers one CDR3 protein and lists the most common genes and DNA from its rows. This sample is represented by approximately 490,000 distinct CDR3 sequences; 11% of them were singletons. Clones ranked in the top ten supply roughly 10% of the sample. Sequenced sample: PBMCs. These receptors all come from a human donor in good health (CMV status not recorded). Some clones in this sample may be carry-over from other donors' samples.

This clonotype came up many times. The V and J genes are TRBV28 and TRBJ1-3; 8 bases align to TRBD1. V was clipped by 6 bases and J by 3 bases; unmatched bases: 4. Germline CDR1 MDHEN, CDR2 SYDVKM. This CDR3 spans 14 amino acids. This chain's CDR3 is CASRPTGGGNTIYF. The CDR3 DNA is TGTGCCAGCAGACCTACAGGGGGTGGAAACACCATATATTTT.

The rearrangement joins TRBV11-2 to TRBJ2-3, with 7 bases identical to TRBD2. This CDR3 is built from 17 residues. Germline CDR1 SGHAT, CDR2 FQNNGV. V dropped 5 bases and J dropped 1; count of bases not matched to a gene: 12. The CDR3 region has the DNA TGTGCCAGCAGCCCTCGGGGGAGGGCCTTAGGCACAGATACGCAGTATTTT. Amino acid sequence: CASSPRGRALGTDTQYF.

This chain links TRBV7-9 with TRBJ2-1; 9 nucleotides agree with TRBD1. The germline CDR1 and CDR2 sequences are SEHNR and FQNEAQ (reference sequence). Trimming cost V 1 base and J 5 bases; bases outside gene matches: 6. This CDR3 contains 16 residues. Written as DNA, the CDR3 is TGTGCCAGCAGCTTAGTAACGGACAGGGGAGACAATGAGCAGTTCTTC. Protein: CASSLVTDRGDNEQFF.

The rearrangement joins TRBV5-4 to TRBJ2-2; D is unresolved. Trimming stripped 4 bases from V and 0 bases from J, with 10 bases between. Germline V gene sequence: CDR1 SGHNT, CDR2 YYREEE (reference sequence). This CDR3 is 15 amino acids long. The CDR3 DNA reads as TGTGCCAGCAGCCCCCTGGCCTCGAACACCGGGGAGCTGTTTTTT. Encoded protein: CASSPLASNTGELFF.

Notes on this clonotype: One base away lies a much larger clone, so this may be a sequencing read error. The CDR3 end shows no conserved phenylalanine or tryptophan, and so a read error is likely. The chain recombines TRBV7-3 with TRBJ2-3, with D maybe TRBD1 (6 bases). This CDR3 spans 14 amino acids. V lost 7 bases and J lost 3, with 14 bases in between. The germline CDR1 and CDR2 sequences are SGHTA and FQGTGA. The CDR3 loop reads CASTSTQGTDTQYS. CDR3 nucleotide sequence: TGTGCCAGCACCTCAACACAGGGTACAGATACGCAGTATTCT.

This clonotype was recorded a few times. The J gene is TRBJ2-7, the V gene TRBV5-5, with 12 bases matching TRBD2. The germline gives CDR1 SGHKS, CDR2 YYEKEE (reference sequence). V was clipped by 0 bases and J by 3 bases; unmatched bases: 10. CDR3 length: 18 amino acids. The CDR3 reads CASSLASAGLAGFYEQYF. The CDR3 DNA sequence: TGTGCCAGCAGCTTGGCCAGCGCGGGACTAGCGGGTTTCTACGAGCAGTACTTC.

This clonotype was picked up many times. V and J are TRBV6-1 and TRBJ2-1; perhaps TRBD2 as D (6 bases). V was shortened by 3 bases and J by 4 bases, with 13 bases between the two germline ends. The germline V gene has CDR1 MNHNS and CDR2 SASEGT. This CDR3 contains 15 residues. The CDR3 spells CASSDPAGGYNEQFF. As DNA, the CDR3 is TGTGCCAGCAGTGACCCCGCCGGGGGTTACAATGAGCAGTTCTTC.

As to this clonotype: This sequence may be a read error, since a much larger clone differs from it by one base. In DNA form, the CDR3 reads TGTGCCAGCAGGATCACAGGGGCTGGAAACACCATATATTTT. It translates to CASRITGAGNTIYF. The chain combines TRBV5-4 with TRBJ1-3, with 7 bases identical to TRBD1. After removal of 5 bases from V and 2 bases from J, the junction contained 4 bases not matched to a gene. Germline CDR1 and CDR2: SGHNT and YYREEE (reference sequence). This CDR3 region has 14 residues.

This clonotype has a count of ten or more. This chain uses TRBV7-6 with TRBJ2-7, with TRBD2 matching over 15 bases. The CDR3 has 16 residues. CDR1 and CDR2 from the germline V gene are SGHVS and FNYEAQ. J gave up 2 bases and V 5 bases, and 4 bases lay outside the gene matches. The CDR3 spells CASSPRTSGRAYEQYF. The CDR3 coding sequence is TGTGCCAGCAGCCCAAGGACTAGCGGGAGGGCCTACGAGCAGTACTTC. Together with reference TRBV7-6 and TRBJ2-7, the CDR3 gives the full variable domain: GAGVSQSPRYKVTKRGQDVALRCDPISGHVSLYWYRQALGQGPEFLTYFNYEAQQDKSGLPNDRFSAERPEGSISTLTIQRTEQRDSAMYRCASSPRTSGRAYEQYFGPGTRLTVT.

The chain carries TRBV5-1 and TRBJ2-5; the D gene is possibly TRBD1 (5 bases). V gave up 4 bases and J gave up 4 bases, with 17 bases separating them. The germline V gene has CDR1 SGHRS and CDR2 YFSETQ. The CDR3 is 15 residues long. For the CDR3, the DNA is TGCGCCAGCAGCCCAGCCAGGGCCTATGGAGAGACCCAGTACTTC. Its translation: CASSPARAYGETQYF.

This clonotype was seen at least ten times. The V gene is TRBV28, the J gene TRBJ2-1; TRBD2 aligns across 7 bases. J gave up 2 bases and V 6 bases, and 7 bases lay outside the gene matches. Germline CDR1 and CDR2: MDHEN and SYDVKM. This CDR3 contains 15 residues. The CDR3, as DNA: TGTGCCAGCAGCCCTGGGACTACCGCCTACAATGAGCAGTTCTTC. Its protein product is CASSPGTTAYNEQFF.

As DNA, the CDR3 is TGTGCCAGTAGTCTCGGGACAGGCCCTTCACCCCTCCACTTT. Amino acids: CASSLGTGPSPLHF. The chain combines TRBV19 with TRBJ1-6; TRBD1 aligns across 8 bases. V dropped 5 bases and J dropped 9; count of bases not matched to a gene: 6. Germline V gene data show CDR1 as LNHDA and CDR2 as SQIVND (reference sequence). This CDR3 region has 14 residues.

This chain uses TRBV18 with TRBJ1-5; no clear D gene. CDR1 is KGHSH and CDR2 is LQKENI in the germline V gene. This CDR3 has 17 amino acids. Trimming left V 2 bases short and J 0 bases short, with 14 bases between. The CDR3, as DNA: TGTGCCAGCTCACCAAGGTCGGCCCAGTATAGCAATCAGCCCCAGCATTTT. This translates into CASSPRSAQYSNQPQHF. Using reference TRBV18 and TRBJ1-5 for the parts outside the CDR3, the full variable domain is NAGVMQNPRHLVRRRGQEARLRCSPMKGHSHVYWYRQLPEEGLKFMVYLQKENIIDESGMPKERFSAEFPKEGPSILRIQQVVRGDSAAYFCASSPRSAQYSNQPQHFGDGTRLSIL.

The sample holds many counts of this clonotype. The chain has TRBV5-1 and TRBJ2-7; TRBD1 aligns across 8 bases. J was trimmed by 5 bases and V by 4 bases; bases with no gene match: 2. This CDR3 has 12 amino acids. The germline CDR1 and CDR2 sequences are SGHRS and YFSETQ. The CDR3 DNA is TGCGCCAGCAGCCCGACAGGGGACGAGCAGTACTTC. Translated: CASSPTGDEQYF. Complete variable domain (other parts from reference TRBV5-1 and TRBJ2-7): KAGVTQTPRYLIKTRGQQVTLSCSPISGHRSVSWYQQTPGQGLQFLFEYFSETQRNKGNFPGRFSGRQFSNSRSEMNVSTLELGDSALYLCASSPTGDEQYFGPGTRLTVT.

This clonotype was counted many times. The V gene is TRBV7-6, the J gene TRBJ2-5; D gene unclear. The CDR3 runs 12 residues. Germline V lookup: CDR1 SGHVS, CDR2 FNYEAQ. V was clipped by 4 bases and J by 3 bases, with 6 bases between them. As DNA, the CDR3 is TGTGCCAGCAGCTCGAGGAAAGAGACCCAGTACTTC. It specifies CASSSRKETQYF. Supplemented by reference TRBV7-6 and TRBJ2-5, the full variable domain reads GAGVSQSPRYKVTKRGQDVALRCDPISGHVSLYWYRQALGQGPEFLTYFNYEAQQDKSGLPNDRFSAERPEGSISTLTIQRTEQRDSAMYRCASSSRKETQYFGPGTRLLVL.

The rearrangement links TRBV19 to TRBJ1-5; D might be TRBD1 (6 bases). The germline CDR1 and CDR2 sequences are LNHDA and SQIVND (reference sequence). With 7 bases removed from V and 0 bases from J, the gap between germline ends came to 10 bases. The CDR3 loop spans 14 amino acids. CDR3 amino acids: CASNGGYSNQPQHF. The DNA for the CDR3 is TGTGCCAGTAATGGGGGCTATAGCAATCAGCCCCAGCATTTT.

This clonotype was picked up many times. The gene calls are TRBV12-3 or TRBV12-4 and TRBJ1-3; D perhaps matches TRBD1 (5 bases). CDR3 length equals 14 residues. The ends were cut back, 8 bases at V and 6 bases at J, with 17 bases in the middle. The CDR3 protein is CASRAPGTINTIYF. As DNA, the CDR3 is TGTGCCAGCCGTGCCCCCGGGACGATAAACACCATATATTTT.

This clonotype was detected many times. The chain carries TRBV27 and TRBJ1-3; TRBD1 matches 7 bases. CDR3 length: 15 amino acids. Germline V gives CDR1 MNHEY, CDR2 SMNVEV (reference sequence). The V gene end was trimmed by 4 bases and the J gene end by 5 bases; junction bases not matched to a gene: 8. The DNA for the CDR3 is TGTGCCAGCAGTTCCCTAAGGGGGCTTAGAAACACCATATATTTT. Protein product: CASSSLRGLRNTIYF.

Ten or more counts support this clonotype. The gene calls are TRBV11-2 and TRBJ2-2, with D tentatively TRBD2 (6 bases). CDR3 size: 14 residues. Trimming removed 5 bases at V and 6 bases at J, with 13 bases between. Germline loops: CDR1 SGHAT, CDR2 FQNNGV. The DNA of the CDR3 is TGTGCCAGCAGCCGGTCGGGAGAGGCCGGGGAGCTGTTTTTT. Residues: CASSRSGEAGELFF.

V is TRBV19 and J is TRBJ1-2, with D possibly being TRBD1 (5 bases). The V gene lost 4 bases and the J gene lost 2 bases, with 14 bases spanning the gap. The CDR3 covers 15 residues. Germline CDR1 reads LNHDA; CDR2 reads SQIVND (reference sequence). CDR3 in amino acids: CASSKGRTTNYGYTF. DNA for the CDR3: TGTGCCAGTAGTAAGGGACGGACAACCAACTATGGCTACACCTTC.

This clonotype was picked up one time. CDR3 nucleotide sequence: TGTGCCAGCAGTTTGGGCAGGTTAAAGAACACCGGGGAGCTGTTTTTT. Protein product: CASSLGRLKNTGELFF. The chain uses TRBV28 and TRBJ2-2; D is undetermined. The V gene lost 3 bases and the J gene lost 1 base, with 12 bases spanning the gap. CDR1 is MDHEN and CDR2 is SYDVKM in the germline V gene. This CDR3 has 16 residues. Drawing the rest from reference TRBV28 and TRBJ2-2, the complete variable domain is DVKVTQSSRYLVKRTGEKVFLECVQDMDHENMFWYRQDPGLGLRLIYFSYDVKMKEKGDIPEGYSVSREKKERFSLILESASTNQTSMYLCASSLGRLKNTGELFFGEGSRLTVL.

This chain joins TRBV2 and TRBJ2-2, with 7 bases lining up with TRBD1. V shed 4 bases, J shed 0 bases, and the junction held 5 bases outside the gene matches. This CDR3 comprises 16 residues. Germline V gene sequence: CDR1 SNHLY, CDR2 FYNNEI. Here the CDR3 DNA reads TGTGCCAGCAGTGGCGCCGGGACAGCGAACACCGGGGAGCTGTTTTTT. Amino acids: CASSGAGTANTGELFF.